What follows describes a single T cell receptor (beta chain). The data derive from a study of patients and donors after allogeneic stem cell transplantation. In germline, CDR1 is MNHEY, CDR2 SVGAGI. V was shortened by 4 bases and J by 2 bases, with 8 bases between the two germline ends. CDR3 length: 13 residues. MiXCR, applied by TCRdb to the RT-PCR reads, yields one record per CDR3 protein. The sample has some 150,000 distinct CDR3 sequences, approximately 37% seen once. The chain employs TRBV6-5 and TRBJ1-1; D not resolved. The TCR sequence derives from a human donor who was either an allogeneic HSCT recipient or a stem cell or donor lymphocyte infusion donor (not recorded which). It is not recorded whose cells these are; they may come from a transplant donor. Material for sequencing was blood, either unsorted or a sorted T cell fraction (not recorded which). The CDR3 DNA is TGTGCCAGCAGTTTTAACCTAAACACTGAAGCTTTCTTT. Its translation is CASSFNLNTEAFF.